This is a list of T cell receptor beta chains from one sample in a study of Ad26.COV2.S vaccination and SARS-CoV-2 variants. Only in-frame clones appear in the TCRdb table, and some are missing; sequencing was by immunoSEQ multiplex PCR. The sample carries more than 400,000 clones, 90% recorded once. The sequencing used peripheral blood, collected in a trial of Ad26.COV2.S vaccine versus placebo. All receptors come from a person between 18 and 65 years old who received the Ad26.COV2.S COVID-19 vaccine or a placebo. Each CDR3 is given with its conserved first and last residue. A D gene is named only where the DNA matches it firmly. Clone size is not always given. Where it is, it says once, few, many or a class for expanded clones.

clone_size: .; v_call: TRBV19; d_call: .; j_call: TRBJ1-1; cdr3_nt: TGTGCCAGTAGTATAGGGTGGGCGGGGGGAAGAAAGGACACTGAAGCTTTCTTT; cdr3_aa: CASSIGWAGGRKDTEAFF
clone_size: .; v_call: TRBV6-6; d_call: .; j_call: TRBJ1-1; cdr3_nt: TGTGCCAGCAGACAGGGTTCGGGGGCTTTCTTT; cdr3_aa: CASRQGSGAFF
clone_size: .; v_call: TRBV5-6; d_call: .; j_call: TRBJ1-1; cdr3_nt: TGTGCCAGCAGCATAACAGGAGAAGGAAGAGCTTTCTTT; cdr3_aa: CASSITGEGRAFF
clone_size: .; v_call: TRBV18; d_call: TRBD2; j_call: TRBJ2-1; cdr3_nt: TGTGCCAGCTCACCAGTGACTAGCGGAACCTACAATGAGCAGTTCTTC; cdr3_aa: CASSPVTSGTYNEQFF
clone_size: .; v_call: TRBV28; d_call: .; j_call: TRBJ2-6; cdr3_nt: TGTGCCAGCAGTTTGGGGCGGGCGGAGGCTGGGGCCAACGTCCTGACTTTC; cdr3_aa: CASSLGRAEAGANVLTF
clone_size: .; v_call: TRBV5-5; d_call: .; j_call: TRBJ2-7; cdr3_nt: TGTGCCAGCAGCCCGCTCGGCGGGTACGCAACCTACGAGCAGTACTTC; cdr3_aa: CASSPLGGYATYEQYF
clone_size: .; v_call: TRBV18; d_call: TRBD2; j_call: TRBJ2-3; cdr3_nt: TGTGCCAGCTCACCACGGTCGGGACTAGCGGGAGGTCCCATCACAGATACGCAGTATTTT; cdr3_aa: CASSPRSGLAGGPITDTQYF
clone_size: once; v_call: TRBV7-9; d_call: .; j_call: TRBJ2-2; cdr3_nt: TGTGCCAGCAGCTTAGTCGAGGAGGAGCTGTTTTTT; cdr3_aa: CASSLVEEELFF
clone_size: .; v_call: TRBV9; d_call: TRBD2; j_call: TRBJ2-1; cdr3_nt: TGTGCCAGCAGCGTGAGAATAGCGGGAACCGATGAGCAGTTCTTC; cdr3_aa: CASSVRIAGTDEQFF
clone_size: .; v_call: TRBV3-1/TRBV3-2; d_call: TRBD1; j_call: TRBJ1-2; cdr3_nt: TGTGCCAGCAGCCAACTTGACAGGGACTATGGCTACACCTTC; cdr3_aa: CASSQLDRDYGYTF
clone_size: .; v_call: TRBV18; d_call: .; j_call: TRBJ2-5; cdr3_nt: TGTGCCAGCTCACCACCAGTCCCCCAGACCCAGTACTTC; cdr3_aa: CASSPPVPQTQYF
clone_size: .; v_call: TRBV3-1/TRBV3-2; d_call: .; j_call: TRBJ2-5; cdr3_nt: TGTGCCAGCAGACGCCGAGGGGGAACCGCGCAAGAGACCCAGTACTTC; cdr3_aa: CASRRRGGTAQETQYF
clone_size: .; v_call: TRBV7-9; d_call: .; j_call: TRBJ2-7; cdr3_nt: TGTGCCAGCAGCTTGTCGGGGCCCAACTACGAGCAGTACTTC; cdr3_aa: CASSLSGPNYEQYF
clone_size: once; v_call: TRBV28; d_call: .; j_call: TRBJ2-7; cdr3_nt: TGTGCCAGCAGCCCCGGACAGCCCTACGAGCAGTACTTC; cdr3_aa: CASSPGQPYEQYF
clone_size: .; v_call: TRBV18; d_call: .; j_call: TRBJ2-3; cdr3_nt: TGTGCCAGCCGAGGGACAGATACGCAGTATTTT; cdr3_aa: CASRGTDTQYF
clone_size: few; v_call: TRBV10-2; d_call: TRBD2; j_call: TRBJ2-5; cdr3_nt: TGCGCCAGCAGTTCCGGACTAGCGGGGGGCCAAGAGACCCAGTACTTC; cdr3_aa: CASSSGLAGGQETQYF
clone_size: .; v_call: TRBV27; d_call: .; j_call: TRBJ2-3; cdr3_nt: TGTGCCAGCAGTCCCCCCCACCCATTCTATGATACGCAGTATTTT; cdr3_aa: CASSPPHPFYDTQYF
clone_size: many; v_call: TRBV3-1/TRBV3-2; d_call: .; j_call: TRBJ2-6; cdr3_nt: TGTGCCAGCAGCCAAGATATTGGCCTGCGGGTTTTATCTGGGGCCAACGTCCTGACTTTC; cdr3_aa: CASSQDIGLRVLSGANVLTF
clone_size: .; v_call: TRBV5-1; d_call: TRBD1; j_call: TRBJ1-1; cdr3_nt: TGCGCCAGCAGCTGGACAGGTTCGAACACTGAAGCTTTCTTT; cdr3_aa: CASSWTGSNTEAFF
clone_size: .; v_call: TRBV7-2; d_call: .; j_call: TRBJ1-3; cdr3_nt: TGTGCCAGCAGCCCCCCCCGAGGGTTAGGAAACACCATATATTTT; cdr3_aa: CASSPPRGLGNTIYF
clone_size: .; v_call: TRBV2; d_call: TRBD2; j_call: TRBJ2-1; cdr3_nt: TGTGCCAGCAGTCGACTAGCGGGAGCCTACAATGAGCAGTTCTTC; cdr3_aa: CASSRLAGAYNEQFF
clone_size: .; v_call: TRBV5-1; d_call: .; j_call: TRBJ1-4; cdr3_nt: TGCGCCAGCAGAGGCCAGTCGCTTGAAAAACTGTTTTTT; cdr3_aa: CASRGQSLEKLFF
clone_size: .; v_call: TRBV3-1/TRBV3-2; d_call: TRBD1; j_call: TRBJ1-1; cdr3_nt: TGTGCCAGCAGTTCACAGGGGGTAGGCACTGAAGCTTTCTTT; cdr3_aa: CASSSQGVGTEAFF
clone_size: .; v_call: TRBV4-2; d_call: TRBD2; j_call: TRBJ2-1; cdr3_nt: TGTGCCAGCAGCCTGCGTTCGTTGCGGGAGAGAGACAATGAGCAGTTCTTC; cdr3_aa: CASSLRSLRERDNEQFF
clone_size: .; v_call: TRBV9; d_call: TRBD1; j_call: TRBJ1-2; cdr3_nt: TGTGCCAGCAGCATCTCCGGGACAGGGTTTGTAGTAAGTGGCTACACCTTC; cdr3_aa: CASSISGTGFVVSGYTF
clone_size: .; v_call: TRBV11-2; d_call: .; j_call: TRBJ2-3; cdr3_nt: TGTGCCAGCAGCCCGGGGACCGTTGGTGGGGGCACAGATACGCAGTATTTT; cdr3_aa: CASSPGTVGGGTDTQYF
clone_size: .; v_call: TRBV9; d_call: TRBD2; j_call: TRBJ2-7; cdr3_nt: TGTGCCAGCAGCGTAGAGTCTAGCGGGAGGTACTACGAGCAGTACTTC; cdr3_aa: CASSVESSGRYYEQYF